The 24 T cell receptor beta chains below come from one sample, sequenced in a study of CXCR3-negative and CXCR3-positive naive CD8 T cells. Study observations and caveats: Greater hydrophobicity was found in TRB CDR3s of CXCR3-positive naive cells than of CXCR3-negative naive cells.

These receptors have no known antigen. UMI-labeled TRB cDNA libraries were prepared by 5' RACE. TCRdb reanalyzed the 5' RACE reads and collapses them to one entry per CDR3 protein, without DNA. The listing records 150,000 to 180,000 distinct CDR3 sequences. The sample was naive CXCR3+ CD8+ T cells from blood. Sample subset: CD45RO-CCR7+CD27+CD95- naive CD8+ T cells expressing CXCR3 (TNR3+). These receptor sequences come from a human donor in good health. Some clones in this sample may be carry-over from other donors' samples.

CDR3 in amino acids: CSGALAGVTGELFF. The chain joins TRBV29-1 to TRBJ2-2; the TCRdb call, TRBD2, lacks DNA for checking. The CDR3 has 14 amino acids. Per germline, CDR1 SQVTM and CDR2 ANQGSEA.

The chain employs TRBV27 and TRBJ1-6. CDR1 and CDR2 from the germline V gene are MNHEY and SMNVEV (reference sequence). The CDR3 extends over 16 amino acids. CDR3 residues: CASSSGLATMNSPLHF.

The chain carries TRBV10-3 and TRBJ2-3. Germline CDR1 ENHRY, CDR2 SYGVKD. The CDR3 has 13 residues. This chain's CDR3 is CAINSLITDTQYF.

This sequence joins TRBV28 and TRBJ2-1; the D call of TRBD1 rests on TCRdb alone, since no DNA is present to check it. The CDR3 totals 14 residues. CDR1 and CDR2 (germline): MDHEN, SYDVKM. The CDR3 sequence: CASMVPLSYNEQFF.

The gene calls are TRBV10-3 and TRBJ2-7. Germline assignment: CDR1 ENHRY and CDR2 SYGVKD. The CDR3 loop spans 12 amino acids. The CDR3 loop reads CAISEADYEQYF.

The V call is TRBV28, the J call TRBJ1-1. The germline CDR1 and CDR2 sequences are MDHEN and SYDVKM. The length of the CDR3 is 13 residues. The chain's CDR3 is CASEELLETEAFF.

The chain carries TRBV6-4 and TRBJ2-3; no DNA is available, so the TRBD2 call from TCRdb remains unchecked. CDR3 size: 13 residues. The germline V gene encodes CDR1 MRHNA and CDR2 SNTAGT. This CDR3 reads CASSGGATDTQYF.

The V and J genes are TRBV28 and TRBJ2-2; TCRdb's assignment of TRBD1 cannot be checked, as there is no DNA. Per the germline V gene, CDR1 is MDHEN and CDR2 is SYDVKM. This CDR3 comprises 17 residues. The CDR3: CASRQTIPGQGVGELFF.

This chain's CDR3 is CASSIGQALGNEQYF. The J gene is TRBJ2-7, the V gene TRBV6-5; TCRdb gives TRBD1 as the D gene, but with no DNA this cannot be confirmed. The CDR3 extends over 15 amino acids. Germline V gives CDR1 MNHEY, CDR2 SVGAGI.

The chain is built from TRBV20-1 and TRBJ2-7; TCRdb calls TRBD1, which cannot be checked without DNA. This CDR3 comprises 13 residues. Germline V gene lookup returns CDR1 DFQATT and CDR2 SNEGSKA (reference sequence). The CDR3 protein is CSAAGDRELEQYF.

This chain links TRBV28 with TRBJ2-5; TCRdb lists TRBD1, though no DNA is available to test this call. CDR3 size: 17 residues. CDR1 is MDHEN and CDR2 is SYDVKM in the germline V gene. The CDR3 here is CASSLIRDRDAFETQYF. The entire variable domain, with the rest obtained from reference TRBV28 and TRBJ2-5, is as follows: DVKVTQSSRYLVKRTGEKVFLECVQDMDHENMFWYRQDPGLGLRLIYFSYDVKMKEKGDIPEGYSVSREKKERFSLILESASTNQTSMYLCASSLIRDRDAFETQYFGPGTRLLVL.

The chain employs TRBV29-1 and TRBJ2-1; the D call of TRBD2 rests on TCRdb alone, since no DNA is present to check it. Germline CDR1 is SQVTM and CDR2 is ANQGSEA. This CDR3 comprises 16 residues. The CDR3 here is CSVELGLAAPYNEQFF.

The CDR3 sequence: CASSFSGLAYEQYF. The chain carries TRBV27 and TRBJ2-7; as DNA is missing, the TRBD2 call by TCRdb cannot be tested. CDR1 and CDR2 (germline): MNHEY, SMNVEV (reference sequence). CDR3 length equals 14 residues.

The chain couples TRBV19 to TRBJ2-7; TCRdb's D call of TRBD2 is untestable without DNA. Germline assignment: CDR1 LNHDA and CDR2 SQIVND (reference sequence). This CDR3 comprises 16 residues. The CDR3 loop reads CASSAYDSKGLYEQYF. Full variable domain (remainder filled in from reference TRBV19 and TRBJ2-7): DGGITQSPKYLFRKEGQNVTLSCEQNLNHDAMYWYRQDPGQGLRLIYYSQIVNDFQKGDIAEGYSVSREKKESFPLTVTSAQKNPTAFYLCASSAYDSKGLYEQYFGPGTRLTVT.

The V gene is TRBV5-1, the J gene TRBJ2-5. Germline-derived CDR1 and CDR2 are SGHRS and YFSETQ. This CDR3 spans 14 amino acids. This CDR3 reads CASSLGTGGEAQYF.

The gene calls are TRBV6-4 and TRBJ2-1; TCRdb's D call, TRBD1, is unchecked because there is no DNA. CDR3 length: 15 residues. CDR1 MRHNA and CDR2 SNTAGT come from the germline V gene. The CDR3 reads CASSDGRGRHNEQFF.

This chain uses TRBV7-9 with TRBJ2-2. This CDR3 contains 16 residues. CDR1 is SEHNR and CDR2 is FQNEAQ in the germline V gene (reference sequence). This CDR3 is CASSLVAQPNTGELFF.

The rearrangement joins TRBV21-1 to TRBJ2-7. TRBV21-1 is described as a pseudogene. This CDR3 spans 15 amino acids. CDR3 in amino acids: CASSKDVAVSYEQYF.

The J gene is TRBJ2-7, the V gene TRBV20-1; TCRdb gives TRBD1 as the D gene, but with no DNA this cannot be confirmed. Germline CDR1 reads DFQATT; CDR2 reads SNEGSKA (reference sequence). The CDR3 spans 13 residues. CDR3 region: CSARERGQPRQYF.

This chain links TRBV6-2 or TRBV6-3 with TRBJ2-7; TCRdb calls TRBD1, which cannot be checked without DNA. The CDR3 loop spans 13 amino acids. CDR1 and CDR2 (germline): MNHEY, SVGEGT. This CDR3 is CASFPGGLNEQYF.

The CDR3 loop is CSARSGSAKTLYNEQFF. This chain joins TRBV20-1 and TRBJ2-1; TCRdb reports TRBD2, a call that lacks DNA to check it against. The CDR3 totals 17 residues. Germline CDR1 DFQATT, CDR2 SNEGSKA (reference sequence).

The rearrangement uses TRBV12-3 or TRBV12-4 and TRBJ2-7. The CDR3 length is 14 residues. The chain's CDR3 is CASSYSGTAYEQYF.

J is TRBJ2-1 and V is TRBV20-1; TCRdb gives TRBD2 as the D gene, but with no DNA this cannot be confirmed. CDR3 length equals 14 residues. Germline V gives CDR1 DFQATT, CDR2 SNEGSKA (reference sequence). The CDR3: CSARPGLASLAQFF.

The gene calls are TRBV7-8 and TRBJ2-5; TCRdb gives TRBD2 as the D gene, but with no DNA this cannot be confirmed. The CDR3 totals 16 residues. CDR1 is SGHVS, CDR2 FQNEAQ, per germline. The chain's CDR3 is CASSLRAGAFRETQYF.